Presented here are 27 T cell receptor beta chains from one specimen sequenced in a study of T cells in Graves' hyperthyroidism and ophthalmopathy. RNA transcripts provided the source from which TCR beta CDR3 regions were amplified. Initially, a first-round RT-PCR of the TCR CDR3 employed the HTBI primer set. One entry per CDR3 protein, called by TCRdb with MiXCR from the multiplex PCR reads. In the table there are hundreds of thousands of distinct CDR3 sequences, around 20% of which are singletons. Sequencing was done on a sample of blood. These TCRs come from a man aged 30 to 45 with Graves' ophthalmopathy.

This clonotype was seen ten or more times. The V and J genes are TRBV6-1 and TRBJ2-5, with unresolved D. Germline values: CDR1 MNHNS, CDR2 SASEGT. The V end lost 7 bases, the J end lost 3 bases, and 12 bases lay between the germline ends. The CDR3 runs to 13 residues. CDR3 sequence reads: CASTSQVEETQYF. DNA of the CDR3: TGTGCCAGCACGAGTCAGGTTGAAGAGACCCAGTACTTC.

This clonotype appeared a few times. The V call is TRBV20-1, the J call TRBJ2-7; 11 bases are a match to TRBD2. Trimming removed 3 bases from V and 1 base from J; junction bases left unmatched: 2. This CDR3 is built from 14 residues. Germline CDR1 DFQATT, CDR2 SNEGSKA (reference sequence). The CDR3 loop reads CSASSGRVSYEQYF. In DNA, the CDR3 is TGCAGTGCTAGTAGCGGGAGGGTGTCCTACGAGCAGTACTTC.

The CDR3 nucleotides read TGTGCCAGCAGCGATGCAACAGGGGGAATTTCGACTAATGAAAAACTGTTTTTT. Its translation is CASSDATGGISTNEKLFF. The chain joins TRBV16 to TRBJ1-4, with 8 bases fitting TRBD1. This CDR3 contains 18 residues. Germline CDR1 KGHSY, CDR2 FQNENV. The ends lost 5 bases at V and 2 bases at J; junction bases unmatched: 13.

Only a few counts were recorded for this clonotype. The chain has TRBV6-1 and TRBJ2-7, with a tentative D call TRBD1 (6 bases). This CDR3 is 15 amino acids long. CDR1 is MNHNS, CDR2 SASEGT, per germline. Trimming shortened V by 5 bases and J by 3 bases, and 17 bases separated the two germline ends. The DNA for the CDR3 is TGTGCCAGCAGTTACTCCCCCGGACAGCTCTACGAGCAGTACTTC. It is translated as CASSYSPGQLYEQYF.

The table lists this clonotype with a few counts. This sequence joins TRBV28 and TRBJ1-1; the D is unclear. Germline V gene sequence: CDR1 MDHEN, CDR2 SYDVKM. The V end lost 3 bases, the J end lost 3 bases, and 8 bases lay between the germline ends. The CDR3 runs to 13 residues. DNA for the CDR3: TGTGCCAGCAGTTTTGTAGCTTACACTGAAGCTTTCTTT. Encoded protein: CASSFVAYTEAFF.

The V call is TRBV6-1, the J call TRBJ2-5, with D tentatively TRBD1 (5 bases). Between the trimmed V and J ends, which lost 2 bases and 5 bases, there was a span of 18 bases. CDR3 length: 16 residues. Germline loops: CDR1 MNHNS, CDR2 SASEGT. The CDR3 DNA is TGTGCCAGCAGTGAAAGCCAGGGTGTTTTCGTGGAGACCCAGTACTTC. Its translation: CASSESQGVFVETQYF.

The genes are TRBV28 and TRBJ1-5, with TRBD1 matching over 7 bases. CDR3 length: 16 residues. CDR1 and CDR2 from the germline V gene are MDHEN and SYDVKM. Trimming at V came to 3 bases and at J to 6 bases, leaving 11 bases not matched to a gene. CDR3 DNA: TGTGCCAGCAGTTTTGTGGTGAGGGACAGTCCTCAGCCCCAGCATTTT. Its translation: CASSFVVRDSPQPQHF.

The chain couples TRBV5-1 to TRBJ2-6, with D unresolved. Germline values: CDR1 SGHRS, CDR2 YFSETQ. The CDR3 is made up of 14 amino acids. Trimming stripped 5 bases from V and 4 bases from J, with 10 bases between. CDR3 bases: TGCGCCAGCAGGCCACAAACGGGGGCCAACGTCCTGACTTTC. Translating gives CASRPQTGANVLTF.

This clonotype was picked up many times. The genes are TRBV6-1 and TRBJ1-1; D uncertain. V was cut by 5 bases and J by 5 bases, with 18 bases left in between. The germline V gene has CDR1 MNHNS and CDR2 SASEGT. The CDR3 consists of 15 residues. DNA for the CDR3: TGTGCCAGCAGTCCTCCTAAGGCGGGTGAGACTGAAGCTTTCTTT. Translated: CASSPPKAGETEAFF.

In this sample, this clonotype turned up a few times. The chain joins TRBV5-5 to TRBJ1-4, with 7 bases aligning to TRBD1. Germline CDR1 and CDR2: SGHKS and YYEKEE (reference sequence). V was clipped by 3 bases and J by 7 bases; unmatched bases: 9. The CDR3 is made up of 15 amino acids. CDR3 nucleotide sequence: TGTGCCAGCAGCTGGCAGACAGGGCAAAGTGAAAAACTGTTTTTT. It encodes CASSWQTGQSEKLFF.

This clonotype was seen a few times. The chain carries TRBV30 and TRBJ2-3; a possible D gene is TRBD1 (5 bases). The CDR3 sequence is 16 residues long. Germline V gene data show CDR1 as GTSNPN and CDR2 as SVGIG (reference sequence). The germline V and J ends were trimmed by 5 bases and 0 bases, with 18 bases remaining between them. The CDR3 DNA reads as TGTGCCTGGCTCCCTCGACAGAAGACCAGCACAGATACGCAGTATTTT. Translated: CAWLPRQKTSTDTQYF.

In its sample, this clonotype was seen many times. The CDR3, as DNA: TGTGCCAGCAGCCAAGTATCGGGTGAAGCTTTCTTT. Its protein product is CASSQVSGEAFF. The chain carries TRBV3-1 and TRBJ1-1; D remains unclear. The V and J ends lost 1 base and 7 bases respectively, with 7 bases between them. Germline V gene sequence: CDR1 LGHDT, CDR2 YNNKEL (reference sequence). The CDR3 has 12 residues.

This chain links TRBV20-1 with TRBJ2-7, with TRBD1 as a possible D gene (6 bases). The CDR3 is 12 residues long. Germline CDR1 reads DFQATT; CDR2 reads SNEGSKA (reference sequence). The CDR3 loop is CGAGEFRYEQYF. DNA for the CDR3: TGCGGGGCAGGGGAGTTCCGCTACGAGCAGTACTTC.

This clonotype has a handful of counts. V gene TRBV6-1 combines with J gene TRBJ1-5, with D uncertain. V was pared by 3 bases and J by 3 bases, with 12 bases between. This CDR3 is built from 15 residues. Germline loops: CDR1 MNHNS, CDR2 SASEGT. The CDR3 sequence is CASSDGPYVNQPQHF. The DNA of the CDR3 is TGTGCCAGCAGTGATGGGCCGTATGTCAATCAGCCCCAGCATTTT.

This clonotype came up many times. The chain uses TRBV11-2 and TRBJ2-5; D perhaps matches TRBD2 (7 bases). Looked up from germline, CDR1 is SGHAT and CDR2 is FQNNGV. Trimming removed 1 base at V and 3 bases at J, with 12 bases between. CDR3 length: 15 amino acids. The CDR3 DNA sequence: TGTGCCAGCAGCTTAGTTGGAGGGGGGGAAGAGACCCAGTACTTC. Residues: CASSLVGGGEETQYF.

This clonotype was recorded many times. This chain connects TRBV28 to TRBJ2-3; possibly TRBD1 for D (6 bases). The CDR3 is 15 residues long. From germline, CDR1 is MDHEN and CDR2 SYDVKM. V lost 3 bases to trimming and J lost 2 bases, with 12 bases between them. CDR3 amino acids: CASSFWTDYTDTQYF. The CDR3 coding sequence is TGTGCCAGCAGTTTTTGGACAGACTACACAGATACGCAGTATTTT.

The V call is TRBV20-1, the J call TRBJ2-7, with D possibly called TRBD1 or TRBD2 (6 bases each). CDR1 and CDR2 (germline): DFQATT, SNEGSKA (reference sequence). The CDR3 consists of 14 residues. V lost 2 bases and J 2 bases, leaving 13 bases between the germline ends. In nucleotides, the CDR3 is TGCAGTGCTAGACAAGGGGGGAGAGCCTACGAGCAGTACTTC. Translated: CSARQGGRAYEQYF.

This clonotype was seen a handful of times. The rearrangement links TRBV27 to TRBJ1-6, with 9 bases aligning to TRBD1. Germline V lookup: CDR1 MNHEY, CDR2 SMNVEV (reference sequence). This CDR3 contains 15 residues. V lost 1 base and J lost 9; bases outside the gene matches: 4. CDR3 residues: CASSLYRDRVSPLHF. CDR3 sequence (DNA): TGTGCCAGCAGTTTATACCGGGACAGGGTTTCACCCCTCCACTTT.

The chain is built from TRBV13 and TRBJ2-7; D uncertain. The CDR3 loop spans 15 amino acids. Germline V gene data show CDR1 as PRHDT and CDR2 as FYEKMQ (reference sequence). Trimming took 0 bases from V and 2 from J, leaving 11 bases between them. The CDR3 reads CASSLGPRLTYEQYF. CDR3 nucleotide sequence: TGTGCCAGCAGCTTAGGTCCCCGGTTAACCTACGAGCAGTACTTC.

This clonotype turned up a few times. V and J are TRBV14 and TRBJ2-7; 9 positions agree with TRBD2. Germline CDR1 reads SGHDN; CDR2 reads FVKESK. The length of the CDR3 is 15 residues. V was clipped by 4 bases and J by 5 bases; unmatched bases: 9. CDR3: CASSPGGLAPNEQYF. In nucleotides, the CDR3 is TGTGCCAGCAGCCCCGGCGGACTAGCGCCCAACGAGCAGTACTTC.

This clonotype turned up a few times. The chain joins TRBV4-1 to TRBJ2-7; TRBD2 aligns across 7 bases. CDR3 length: 18 residues. Germline V gene sequence: CDR1 MGHRA, CDR2 YSYEKL. The V segment lost 1 base and the J segment 2 bases; nucleotides outside the gene matches: 14. This chain's CDR3 is CASSQVRSGGAYTYEQYF. As DNA, the CDR3 is TGCGCCAGCAGCCAAGTCCGGTCGGGAGGCGCCTACACCTACGAGCAGTACTTC.

This clonotype was seen only a few times. The CDR3 protein is CASSFDYTKYEQYF. The DNA of the CDR3 is TGTGCCAGCAGTTTTGACTATACTAAGTACGAGCAGTACTTC. The chain has TRBV6-1 and TRBJ2-7; possibly TRBD2 for D (5 bases). The CDR3 has 14 amino acids. With 5 bases removed from V and 4 bases from J, the gap between germline ends came to 15 bases. Per germline, CDR1 MNHNS and CDR2 SASEGT.

This clonotype was seen only a few times. The V call is TRBV5-1, the J call TRBJ2-6; 9 bases are shared with TRBD1. The ends lost 1 base at V and 7 bases at J; junction bases unmatched: 15. Germline loops: CDR1 SGHRS, CDR2 YFSETQ. The length of the CDR3 is 19 residues. CDR3 sequence: CASSLSRTGESLGANVLTF. The CDR3 nucleotides read TGCGCCAGCAGCTTGTCGCGGACAGGGGAATCTCTGGGCGCCAACGTCCTGACTTTC.

A few counts support this clonotype. The chain carries TRBV20-1 and TRBJ1-6, with TRBD1 matching 10 bases. Germline lookup yields CDR1 DFQATT and CDR2 SNEGSKA (reference sequence). The J segment lost 1 base and the V segment lost 3 bases, leaving 0 bases of the junction unmatched. The CDR3 contains 15 residues. Here the CDR3 DNA reads TGCAGTGCTAGGGGACAGGGGTCCTATAATTCACCCCTCCACTTT. Its protein is CSARGQGSYNSPLHF.

This clonotype occurred a few times. The rearrangement links TRBV19 to TRBJ1-1; D call uncertain. Germline loops: CDR1 LNHDA, CDR2 SQIVND (reference sequence). Trimming took off 4 bases at V and 3 bases at J, with 9 bases between the two ends. The CDR3 length is 13 residues. The CDR3 bases are TGTGCCAGTAGTACGGACGGTTACACTGAAGCTTTCTTT. Translated, it gives CASSTDGYTEAFF. The full variable domain, with the rest looked up from reference TRBV19 and TRBJ1-1, is DGGITQSPKYLFRKEGQNVTLSCEQNLNHDAMYWYRQDPGQGLRLIYYSQIVNDFQKGDIAEGYSVSREKKESFPLTVTSAQKNPTAFYLCASSTDGYTEAFFGQGTRLTVV.

This clonotype was found once. This rearrangement joins TRBV18 to TRBJ2-7, with TRBD2 matching over 15 bases. From germline, CDR1 is KGHSH and CDR2 LQKENI. Germline trimming cut 5 bases from V and 1 base from J; bases unmatched to any gene: 9. The CDR3 loop spans 18 amino acids. This CDR3 reads CASSSTEGLAGGSYEQYF. The CDR3 DNA reads TGTGCCAGCTCATCTACGGAGGGACTAGCGGGGGGTTCCTACGAGCAGTACTTC.

This clonotype has more than one count but fewer than ten. The rearrangement links TRBV28 to TRBJ2-6, with D maybe TRBD1 (5 bases). The CDR3 is 17 residues long. Germline CDR1 and CDR2: MDHEN and SYDVKM. The ends were cut back, 3 bases at V and 4 bases at J, with 16 bases in the middle. CDR3 residues: CASSFHQGKAGANVLTF. CDR3 sequence (DNA): TGTGCCAGCAGTTTTCACCAGGGTAAGGCCGGGGCCAACGTCCTGACTTTC. Supplemented by reference TRBV28 and TRBJ2-6, the full variable domain reads DVKVTQSSRYLVKRTGEKVFLECVQDMDHENMFWYRQDPGLGLRLIYFSYDVKMKEKGDIPEGYSVSREKKERFSLILESASTNQTSMYLCASSFHQGKAGANVLTFGAGSRLTVL.